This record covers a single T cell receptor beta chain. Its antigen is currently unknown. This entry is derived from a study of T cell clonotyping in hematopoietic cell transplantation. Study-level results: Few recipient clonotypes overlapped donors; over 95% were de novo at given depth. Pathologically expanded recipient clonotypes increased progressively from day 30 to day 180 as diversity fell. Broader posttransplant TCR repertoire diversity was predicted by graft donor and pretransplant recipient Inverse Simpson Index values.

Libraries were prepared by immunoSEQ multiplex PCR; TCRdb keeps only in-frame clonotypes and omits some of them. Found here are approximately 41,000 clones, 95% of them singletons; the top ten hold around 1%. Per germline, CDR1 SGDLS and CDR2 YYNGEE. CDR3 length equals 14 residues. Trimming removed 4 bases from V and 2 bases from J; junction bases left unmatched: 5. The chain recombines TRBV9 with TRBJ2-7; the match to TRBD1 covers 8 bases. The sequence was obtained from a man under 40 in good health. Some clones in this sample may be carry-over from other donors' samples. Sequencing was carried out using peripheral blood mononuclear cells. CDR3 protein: CASSNGQGTYEQYF. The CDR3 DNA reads TGTGCCAGCAGCAACGGACAGGGAACCTACGAGCAGTACTTC. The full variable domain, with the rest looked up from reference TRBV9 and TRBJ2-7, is DSGVTQTPKHLITATGQRVTLRCSPRSGDLSVYWYQQSLDQGLQFLIQYYNGEERAKGNILERFSAQQFPDLHSELNLSSLELGDSALYFCASSNGQGTYEQYFGPGTRLTVT.